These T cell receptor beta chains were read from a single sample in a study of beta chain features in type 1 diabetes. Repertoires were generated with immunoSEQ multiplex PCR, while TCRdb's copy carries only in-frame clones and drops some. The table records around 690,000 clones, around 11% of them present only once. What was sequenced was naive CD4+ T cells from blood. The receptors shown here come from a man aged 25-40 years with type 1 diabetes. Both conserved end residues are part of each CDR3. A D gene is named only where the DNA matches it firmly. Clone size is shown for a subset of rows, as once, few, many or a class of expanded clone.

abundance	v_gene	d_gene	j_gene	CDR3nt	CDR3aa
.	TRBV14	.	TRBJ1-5	TGTGCCAGCAGCCAAGGGACTTATCAGCCCCAGCATTTT	CASSQGTYQPQHF
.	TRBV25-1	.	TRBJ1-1	TGTGCCAGCAGTTGGGGAAGCACTGAAGCTTTCTTT	CASSWGSTEAFF
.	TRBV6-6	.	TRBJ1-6	TGTGCCAGCAGTTACTTATCGGGAAGTGGGTCTTCACCCCTCCACTTT	CASSYLSGSGSSPLHF
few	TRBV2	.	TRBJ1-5	TGTGCCAGCGGGGTACGCGATCAGCCCCAGCATTTT	CASGVRDQPQHF
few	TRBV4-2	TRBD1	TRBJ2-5	TGTGCCAGCAGCCAAGGACTGACCCGACAGGGAGAAGAGACCCAGTACTTC	CASSQGLTRQGEETQYF
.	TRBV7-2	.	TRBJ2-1	TGTGCCAGCAGCTTAGCGCTAAGGACTAAGCAGTTCTTC	CASSLALRTKQFF
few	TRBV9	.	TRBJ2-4	TGTGCCAGCAGCGCGGGGCTTAGACAACATGAAAACATTCAGTACTTC	CASSAGLRQHENIQYF
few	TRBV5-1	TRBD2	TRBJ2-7	TGCGCCAGCAGCCCGGGCGGGGGGCATTCCTACGAGCAGTACTTC	CASSPGGGHSYEQYF
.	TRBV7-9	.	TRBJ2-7	TGTGCCAGCAGCTTTGGCGGATCCTACGAGCAGTACTTC	CASSFGGSYEQYF
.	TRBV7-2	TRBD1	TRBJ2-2	TGTGCCAGCAGCACCCAGGGGGCGAGCACCGGGGAGCTGTTTTTT	CASSTQGASTGELFF
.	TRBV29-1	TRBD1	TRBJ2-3	TGCAGCGTTGAAACAGGGGGCACAGATACGCAGTATTTT	CSVETGGTDTQYF
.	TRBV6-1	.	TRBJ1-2	TGTGCCAGCAGTGAACGGGAAGGGGCCCTTAACTATGGCTACACCTTC	CASSEREGALNYGYTF
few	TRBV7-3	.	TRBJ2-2	TGTGCCAGCAGCTCCCGACAAAGTCAGGGCCGGGACACCGGGGAGCTGTTTTTT	CASSSRQSQGRDTGELFF
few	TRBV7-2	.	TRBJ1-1	TGTGCCAGCAGCTTAGCGGTGGAAGTTAACACTGAAGCTTTCTTT	CASSLAVEVNTEAFF
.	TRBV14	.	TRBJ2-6	TGTGCCAGCAGCCAAGATAGAGCACTCTCTGGGGCCAACGTCCTGACTTTC	CASSQDRALSGANVLTF
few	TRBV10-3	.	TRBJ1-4	TGTGCCGCAAGAACAGGGCCAACTAATGAAAAACTGTTTTTT	CAARTGPTNEKLFF
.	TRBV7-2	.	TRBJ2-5	TGTGCCAGCAGCTTAGTGCCCAGGGGCAACCAAGAGACCCAGTACTTC	CASSLVPRGNQETQYF
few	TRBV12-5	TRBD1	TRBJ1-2	TGTGCTAGTGGTTTGGCTCCCTTTGGGACAGCTAACTATGGCTACACCTTC	CASGLAPFGTANYGYTF
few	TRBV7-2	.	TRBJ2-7	TGTGCCAGCAGCTTAGGGGCAGGGGATCAGTACGAGCAGTACTTC	CASSLGAGDQYEQYF
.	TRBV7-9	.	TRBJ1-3	TGTGCCAGCAGCTTAGCGGGGCTCCGAGGACTTGGAAACACCATATATTTT	CASSLAGLRGLGNTIYF
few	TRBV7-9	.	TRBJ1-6	TGTGCCAGCAGCTCAGATTCCCTCCACTTT	CASSSDSLHF
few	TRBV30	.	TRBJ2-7	TGTGCCTGGAGCCCCCAGGGCTACGAGCAGTACTTC	CAWSPQGYEQYF
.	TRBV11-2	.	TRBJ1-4	TGTGCCAGCAGCTTAGATCTTCAGGGGAATGAAAAACTGTTTTTT	CASSLDLQGNEKLFF
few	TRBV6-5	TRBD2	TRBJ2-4	TGTGCCAGCAGTTACTCGCGGGAGGGGTTGAAGTACATTCAGTACTTC	CASSYSREGLKYIQYF
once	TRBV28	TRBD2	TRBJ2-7	TGTGCCAGTAAAACCCTAGCGGGGGGGAGCTACGAGCAGTACTTC	CASKTLAGGSYEQYF
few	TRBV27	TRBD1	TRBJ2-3	TGTGCCAGCAGTAAACAGGGGAGCACAGATACGCAGTATTTT	CASSKQGSTDTQYF
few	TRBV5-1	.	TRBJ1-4	TGCGCCAGCAGCTTGGCGGGCGTCTCTAATGAAAAACTGTTTTTT	CASSLAGVSNEKLFF
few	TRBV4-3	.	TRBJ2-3	TGCGCCAGCAGCCAACGCTACGCGGGGAGTAGCACAGATACGCAGTATTTT	CASSQRYAGSSTDTQYF
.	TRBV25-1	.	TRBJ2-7	TGTGCCAGCAGTGAGATGGACGAGCAGTACTTC	CASSEMDEQYF
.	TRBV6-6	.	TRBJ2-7	TGTGCCAGCAGTGCTCCTCCCAGCTCCTACGAGCAGTACTTC	CASSAPPSSYEQYF
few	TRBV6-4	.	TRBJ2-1	TGTGCCAGCAGCGAGGACCGGGGGGCCGCCCACAATGAGCAGTTCTTC	CASSEDRGAAHNEQFF
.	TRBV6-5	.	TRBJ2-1	TGTGCCAGCAGTTACTCGTGGGAATCCGGAGACAATGAGCAGTTCTTC	CASSYSWESGDNEQFF
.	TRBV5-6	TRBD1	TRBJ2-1	TGTGCCAGCAGCTCCGGACAGGGGGTTTACAATGAGCAGTTCTTC	CASSSGQGVYNEQFF
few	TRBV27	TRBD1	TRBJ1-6	TGTGCCAGCAGACGTACTAACCCGGGACAGGGTGTTGATAATTCACCCCTCCACTTT	CASRRTNPGQGVDNSPLHF
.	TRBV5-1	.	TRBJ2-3	TGCGCCAGCAGCTGGAACGGGATCCGAGCAGATACGCAGTATTTT	CASSWNGIRADTQYF
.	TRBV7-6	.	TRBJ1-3	TGTGCCAGCAGCTTAGCGCAGGGAGCGGGAAACACCATATATTTT	CASSLAQGAGNTIYF
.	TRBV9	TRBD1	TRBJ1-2	TGTGCCAGCAGCGGATCGACAGGGGGCATTAACTATGGCTACACCTTC	CASSGSTGGINYGYTF
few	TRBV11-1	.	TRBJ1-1	TGTGCCAGCAGCTTCAGGGTCGGCACTGAAGCTTTCTTT	CASSFRVGTEAFF
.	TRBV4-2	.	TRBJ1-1	TGTGCCAGCAGCCCCCGGGGGAACACTGAAGCTTTCTTT	CASSPRGNTEAFF
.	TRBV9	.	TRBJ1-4	TGTGCCAGCAGCGCCACTACAGCTTTTGAAAAACTGTTTTTT	CASSATTAFEKLFF
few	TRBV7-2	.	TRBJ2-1	TGTGCCAGCAGCTTAGCCCTCTACAATGAGCAGTTCTTC	CASSLALYNEQFF
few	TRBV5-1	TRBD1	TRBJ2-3	TGCGCCAGCAGCGTGGACAGGGGGCAGGCAGATACGCAGTATTTT	CASSVDRGQADTQYF
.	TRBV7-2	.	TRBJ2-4	TGTGCCAGCAGCTTAGGCGTGGAGGGTCGTCAGTACTTC	CASSLGVEGRQYF
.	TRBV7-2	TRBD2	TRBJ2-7	TGTGCCAGCAGCCCAGCGTGGGGGGGACCCTACGAGCAGTACTTC	CASSPAWGGPYEQYF
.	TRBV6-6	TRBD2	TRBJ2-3	TGTGCCAGCAGTGCGCGGGGGGGCGCAGATACGCAGTATTTT	CASSARGGADTQYF
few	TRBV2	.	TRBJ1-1	TGTGCCAGCAGGGAGACAACCTGGGCGACCACTGAAGCTTTCTTT	CASRETTWATTEAFF
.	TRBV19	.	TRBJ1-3	TGTGCCAGTAGTATGGCGGGCAGATACTCTGGAAACACCATATATTTT	CASSMAGRYSGNTIYF
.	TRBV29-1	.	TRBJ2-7	TGCAGCGCCTTTGGGGGCATCTACGAGCAGTACTTC	CSAFGGIYEQYF
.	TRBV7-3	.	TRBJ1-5	TGTGCCAGCAGCCCCCAGGCGAGTCAGCCCCAGCATTTT	CASSPQASQPQHF